This T cell receptor (beta chain) derives from a study of CD8+ T cells in alopecia areata. Study results and caveats: Lesional scalp, notably in alopecia totalis/universalis, had clonality above that of normal scalp.

The sample's treatment: oral pan-JAK inhibitor, 5-10 mg twice daily. V shed 2 bases and J 6 bases; nucleotides not matched to a gene: 7. The CDR3 is 14 residues long. CDR1 and CDR2 (germline): GTSNPN, SVGIG (reference sequence). In its sample, this clone was seen once. Antigen unknown. It was cDNA, reverse transcribed from extracted RNA, that served as the sequencing template. Data came from immunoSEQ multiplex PCR; TCRdb stores just in-frame clones and leaves some out. The profile shows some 88,000 clones, around 40% of them singletons. Sample: CD8+ T cells sorted from blood, taken at week 24, from a patient treated with tofacitinib. This chain joins TRBV30 and TRBJ1-1, with TRBD1 identical over 9 bases. The source is a human donor with alopecia areata. The CDR3 nucleotides are TGTGCCTGGAGTCCGGGACAGGGTAACCCTGAAGCTTTCTTT. Translation: CAWSPGQGNPEAFF. Combining the CDR3 with reference TRBV30 and TRBJ1-1 gives the whole variable domain SQTIHQWPATLVQPVGSPLSLECTVEGTSNPNLYWYRQAAGRGLQLLFYSVGIGQISSEVPQNLSASRPQDRQFILSSKKLLLSDSGFYLCAWSPGQGNPEAFFGQGTRLTVV.